These T cell receptor beta chains were read from a single sample in a study of regulatory T cells in long-lasting Graves disease. A single record per CDR3 protein comes from TCRdb applying MiXCR to the multiplex PCR reads. The sample holds 550,000 to 650,000 distinct CDR3 sequences, around 15% seen once. The sample also formed part of further work on T cells in Graves' hyperthyroidism and ophthalmopathy.

Sequences were derived from peripheral blood mononuclear cells (PBMCs), sampled at new diagnosis, from a patient treated with antithyroid drugs. The receptors derive from a man younger than 35 with Graves disease. Both conserved end residues are part of each CDR3. Fields, in order: V gene, D gene, J gene, clone size, CDR3 DNA, CDR3 protein. The D gene is left open where the match is weak. Rows give clone size only sometimes, using once, few, many, or a class for an expanded clone.

v_call: TRBV13
d_call: -
j_call: TRBJ2-7
clone_size: many
cdr3_nt: TGTGCCAGCAGCTCTGGACAGGGAGGGTCCGAGCAGTACTTC
cdr3_aa: CASSSGQGGSEQYF

v_call: TRBV7-9
d_call: -
j_call: TRBJ2-7
clone_size: -
cdr3_nt: TGTGCCAGCAGCATAGGGGGTCCAACGCAGTACTTC
cdr3_aa: CASSIGGPTQYF

v_call: TRBV6-6
d_call: TRBD2
j_call: TRBJ2-2
clone_size: -
cdr3_nt: TGTGCCAGCAGTTACTCGAGATCTCAGAGGACTAGCGATTGGCCGAACACCGGGGAGCTGTTTTTT
cdr3_aa: CASSYSRSQRTSDWPNTGELFF

v_call: TRBV13
d_call: -
j_call: TRBJ2-7
clone_size: few
cdr3_nt: TGTGCCAGCACCCGTAGTGAGGTTGGGGCCTACGAGCAGTACTTC
cdr3_aa: CASTRSEVGAYEQYF

v_call: TRBV6-1
d_call: -
j_call: TRBJ2-2
clone_size: -
cdr3_nt: TGTGCCGGGGCTGGGGGGCATTCTGGAACCGGGGAGCTGTTTTTT
cdr3_aa: CAGAGGHSGTGELFF

v_call: TRBV2
d_call: -
j_call: TRBJ1-5
clone_size: many
cdr3_nt: TGTGCCAGCGTGGGGTCAGCCTCCCGGGGGCCCCAGCATTTT
cdr3_aa: CASVGSASRGPQHF

v_call: TRBV6-5
d_call: -
j_call: TRBJ2-6
clone_size: many
cdr3_nt: TGTGCCAGCAGTTACTCGACAGGCTCTGGGGCCAACGTCCTGACTTTC
cdr3_aa: CASSYSTGSGANVLTF

v_call: TRBV11-2
d_call: -
j_call: TRBJ2-1
clone_size: many
cdr3_nt: TGTGCCAGCAGCTTAACGTGGCGGGATGGGTATGAGCAGTTCTTC
cdr3_aa: CASSLTWRDGYEQFF

v_call: TRBV7-3
d_call: TRBD2
j_call: TRBJ2-3
clone_size: many
cdr3_nt: TGTGCCAGCAGCTACAGCGGCGGGAGGGGAGATACGCAGTATTTT
cdr3_aa: CASSYSGGRGDTQYF

v_call: TRBV5-6
d_call: -
j_call: TRBJ2-1
clone_size: -
cdr3_nt: TGTGCCAGCAGCTTGTTAGGAGGTGATCGCAATGAGCAGTCCTTC
cdr3_aa: CASSLLGGDRNEQSF

v_call: TRBV15
d_call: -
j_call: TRBJ2-1
clone_size: few
cdr3_nt: TGTGCCACCAGCAGAGATCTAGAGGACAATGAGCAGTTCTTC
cdr3_aa: CATSRDLEDNEQFF

v_call: TRBV7-9
d_call: -
j_call: TRBJ2-7
clone_size: many
cdr3_nt: TGTGCCAGCAGCTTCTTACCCTACGAGCAGTACTTC
cdr3_aa: CASSFLPYEQYF

v_call: TRBV28
d_call: TRBD1
j_call: TRBJ1-5
clone_size: few
cdr3_nt: TGTGCCAGCAGTCGCCTGGGACAGGGGAGGATTCAGCCCCAGCATTTT
cdr3_aa: CASSRLGQGRIQPQHF

v_call: TRBV29-1
d_call: -
j_call: TRBJ1-4
clone_size: -
cdr3_nt: TGCAGCGCACAGGGTCCGGCTAATGAAAAACTGTTTTTT
cdr3_aa: CSAQGPANEKLFF

v_call: TRBV29-1
d_call: -
j_call: TRBJ1-3
clone_size: -
cdr3_nt: TGCAGCGTTGAAGATTGGGGCAGCTCTGGAAACACCATATATTTT
cdr3_aa: CSVEDWGSSGNTIYF

v_call: TRBV5-1
d_call: TRBD1
j_call: TRBJ2-2
clone_size: few
cdr3_nt: TGCGCCAGCAGCACCGGGACAGGAGGTGGGGAGCTGTTTTTT
cdr3_aa: CASSTGTGGGELFF

v_call: TRBV24-1
d_call: -
j_call: TRBJ2-2
clone_size: few
cdr3_nt: TGTGCCACGTCAGAAGGTGGGGCTTCCACCGGGGAGCTGTTTTTT
cdr3_aa: CATSEGGASTGELFF

v_call: TRBV29-1
d_call: TRBD1
j_call: TRBJ1-2
clone_size: -
cdr3_nt: TGCAGCGTTGATCAAGGACAGGGCCTCAATACGCACTATGGCTACACCTTC
cdr3_aa: CSVDQGQGLNTHYGYTF

v_call: TRBV5-1
d_call: -
j_call: TRBJ2-2
clone_size: -
cdr3_nt: TGCGCCAGCACAAGGGGGGACGAAAACACCGGGGAGCTGTTTTTT
cdr3_aa: CASTRGDENTGELFF

v_call: TRBV7-6
d_call: -
j_call: TRBJ2-3
clone_size: few
cdr3_nt: TGTGCCAGCAGCTTAGCCTCTAGAGGAAGACGAACATATACGCAGTATTTT
cdr3_aa: CASSLASRGRRTYTQYF

v_call: TRBV5-1
d_call: -
j_call: TRBJ1-2
clone_size: few
cdr3_nt: TGCGCCAGCAGCCCGGCAGTTATGGGGGAATCTTATGATGGCTACACCTTC
cdr3_aa: CASSPAVMGESYDGYTF

v_call: TRBV2
d_call: -
j_call: TRBJ2-5
clone_size: few
cdr3_nt: TGTGCCAGCAGGGACTTTGGGGAGACCCAGTACTTC
cdr3_aa: CASRDFGETQYF

v_call: TRBV6-5
d_call: -
j_call: TRBJ2-7
clone_size: many
cdr3_nt: TGTGCCAGCAGTTACTCGATTAGCACGAGCTCCTACGAGCAGTACTTC
cdr3_aa: CASSYSISTSSYEQYF

v_call: TRBV19
d_call: -
j_call: TRBJ2-2
clone_size: -
cdr3_nt: TGTGCCAGTAGTATAGTAGCTGGAGTTCCCGGGGAGCTGTTTTTT
cdr3_aa: CASSIVAGVPGELFF

v_call: TRBV12-3/TRBV12-4
d_call: TRBD2
j_call: TRBJ2-7
clone_size: many
cdr3_nt: TGTGCCAGCAGTTTTGGGGGACTAGCGGGAGACGAGCAGTACTTC
cdr3_aa: CASSFGGLAGDEQYF

v_call: TRBV20-1
d_call: -
j_call: TRBJ2-1
clone_size: few
cdr3_nt: TGCAGTGCCCTGCTAGATCAGTATGAGCAGTTCTTC
cdr3_aa: CSALLDQYEQFF

v_call: TRBV3-1
d_call: -
j_call: TRBJ2-5
clone_size: few
cdr3_nt: TGTGCCAGCAGCAACCCCCGGGAGACCCAGTACTTC
cdr3_aa: CASSNPRETQYF

v_call: TRBV27
d_call: TRBD1
j_call: TRBJ1-1
clone_size: few
cdr3_nt: TGTGCCAGCAGTTTACGGAGGGACAGGGGCACTGAAGCTTTCTTT
cdr3_aa: CASSLRRDRGTEAFF

v_call: TRBV12-3/TRBV12-4
d_call: -
j_call: TRBJ1-2
clone_size: many
cdr3_nt: TGTGCCAGCAGTCCCAGTCGGGCTGATGGCTACACCTTC
cdr3_aa: CASSPSRADGYTF

v_call: TRBV24-1
d_call: TRBD1
j_call: TRBJ1-2
clone_size: few
cdr3_nt: TGTGCCACCAGTAACAGGGGGCGAAGTGGCTACACCTTC
cdr3_aa: CATSNRGRSGYTF

v_call: TRBV25-1
d_call: TRBD1
j_call: TRBJ2-7
clone_size: many
cdr3_nt: TGTGCCAGCAGTGATTCGACAGGGACATACTACGAGCAGTACTTC
cdr3_aa: CASSDSTGTYYEQYF

v_call: TRBV20-1
d_call: TRBD2
j_call: TRBJ2-7
clone_size: many
cdr3_nt: TGCAGTGCCGCAGAGGTAGGGACTAGCGGCTCCTACGAGCAGTACTTC
cdr3_aa: CSAAEVGTSGSYEQYF

v_call: TRBV25-1
d_call: TRBD2
j_call: TRBJ2-1
clone_size: few
cdr3_nt: TGTGCCAGCAGTGAATATAAACTAGCGGGGGGAAATGAGCAGTTCTTC
cdr3_aa: CASSEYKLAGGNEQFF